The rows below give T cell receptor beta chains drawn from one sample of a study of T cell responses to AZD1222 COVID-19 vaccine. Method: immunoSEQ multiplex PCR; TCRdb's copy keeps in-frame clones and lacks some. Here the sample spans about 180,000 clones, approximately 88% being singletons. The input for sequencing was peripheral blood, taken on day 0 of AZD1222 vaccination. The receptors were gathered from an adult in good health. CDR3s include the opening cysteine and the closing phenylalanine or tryptophan. The order of the fields is V gene, J gene, D gene, clone size, CDR3 protein, CDR3 DNA. The D gene is left open where the match is weak. Clone size is not always given. Where it is, it says once, few, many or a class for expanded clones.

v_call: TRBV10-3; j_call: TRBJ2-7; d_call: NA; clone_size: NA; cdr3_aa: CAISDRGTYEQYF; cdr3_nt: TGTGCCATCAGTGATAGGGGAACCTACGAGCAGTACTTC
v_call: TRBV10-3; j_call: TRBJ1-1; d_call: NA; clone_size: NA; cdr3_aa: CAISDRSRGEMNTEAFF; cdr3_nt: TGTGCCATCAGTGATAGATCCCGGGGGGAGATGAACACTGAAGCTTTCTTT
v_call: TRBV5-8; j_call: TRBJ1-6; d_call: TRBD1; clone_size: NA; cdr3_aa: CASSPGQNNSPLHF; cdr3_nt: TGTGCCAGCAGCCCGGGACAGAACAATTCACCCCTCCACTTT
v_call: TRBV6-1; j_call: TRBJ2-7; d_call: NA; clone_size: NA; cdr3_aa: CASSEVGGVYEQYF; cdr3_nt: TGTGCCAGCAGTGAAGTCGGCGGAGTCTACGAGCAGTACTTC
v_call: TRBV24-1; j_call: TRBJ2-1; d_call: NA; clone_size: NA; cdr3_aa: CATSRGYNEQFF; cdr3_nt: TGTGCCACCAGCCGGGGTTACAATGAGCAGTTCTTC
v_call: TRBV19; j_call: TRBJ1-1; d_call: NA; clone_size: NA; cdr3_aa: CASSPVGGQAFF; cdr3_nt: TGTGCCAGTAGCCCTGTGGGGGGGCAAGCTTTCTTT
v_call: TRBV24-1; j_call: TRBJ2-1; d_call: NA; clone_size: NA; cdr3_aa: CATSDGRRALGNEQFF; cdr3_nt: TGTGCCACCAGTGATGGTCGCAGGGCCCTAGGGAATGAGCAGTTCTTC
v_call: TRBV2; j_call: TRBJ1-1; d_call: TRBD1; clone_size: NA; cdr3_aa: CASSGDGQALTAEAFF; cdr3_nt: TGTGCCAGCAGTGGGGATGGACAGGCATTAACCGCTGAAGCTTTCTTT
v_call: TRBV11-1; j_call: TRBJ2-3; d_call: NA; clone_size: NA; cdr3_aa: CASSQETPTQYF; cdr3_nt: TGTGCCAGCAGCCAAGAAACCCCGACGCAGTATTTT
v_call: TRBV6-5; j_call: TRBJ1-5; d_call: NA; clone_size: NA; cdr3_aa: CASSYSGLQPQHF; cdr3_nt: TGTGCCAGCAGTTACTCCGGGTTGCAGCCCCAGCATTTT
v_call: TRBV6-4; j_call: TRBJ2-2; d_call: NA; clone_size: NA; cdr3_aa: CASSERDTGELFF; cdr3_nt: TGTGCCAGCAGTGAGCGGGACACCGGGGAGCTGTTTTTT
v_call: TRBV5-1; j_call: TRBJ1-1; d_call: TRBD1; clone_size: NA; cdr3_aa: CASLPGGGNTEAFF; cdr3_nt: TGCGCCAGCCTCCCAGGGGGTGGTAACACTGAAGCTTTCTTT
v_call: TRBV5-1; j_call: TRBJ2-3; d_call: NA; clone_size: NA; cdr3_aa: CASSKEQGLSTDTQYF; cdr3_nt: TGCGCCAGCAGCAAGGAACAGGGCTTGAGCACAGATACGCAGTATTTT
v_call: TRBV12-3/TRBV12-4; j_call: TRBJ1-2; d_call: NA; clone_size: NA; cdr3_aa: CASSLNRVGGYTF; cdr3_nt: TGTGCCAGCAGTTTAAACAGGGTCGGGGGCTACACCTTC
v_call: TRBV5-1; j_call: TRBJ2-1; d_call: TRBD2; clone_size: NA; cdr3_aa: CASSLDWRGAQSQFF; cdr3_nt: TGCGCCAGCAGCTTGGATTGGCGGGGGGCCCAATCACAGTTCTTC
v_call: TRBV28; j_call: TRBJ2-3; d_call: NA; clone_size: NA; cdr3_aa: CASVGLGTQYF; cdr3_nt: TGTGCCAGTGTAGGTTTAGGGACGCAGTATTTT
v_call: TRBV11-2; j_call: TRBJ2-7; d_call: NA; clone_size: NA; cdr3_aa: CASSLDRDEMKQYF; cdr3_nt: TGTGCCAGCAGCTTAGATCGCGACGAAATGAAGCAGTACTTC
v_call: TRBV19; j_call: TRBJ2-7; d_call: NA; clone_size: NA; cdr3_aa: CASSQLPDPSYEQYF; cdr3_nt: TGTGCCAGTAGTCAACTACCTGACCCGTCCTACGAGCAGTACTTC
v_call: TRBV7-3; j_call: TRBJ2-3; d_call: NA; clone_size: NA; cdr3_aa: CASSLGALDTQYF; cdr3_nt: TGTGCCAGCAGCTTAGGAGCTTTAGATACGCAGTATTTT
v_call: TRBV5-1; j_call: TRBJ1-4; d_call: NA; clone_size: NA; cdr3_aa: CASSGRTNEKLFF; cdr3_nt: TGCGCCAGCAGCGGGCGGACTAATGAAAAACTGTTTTTT
v_call: TRBV28; j_call: TRBJ2-2; d_call: NA; clone_size: NA; cdr3_aa: CASKEGVSGELFF; cdr3_nt: TGTGCCAGCAAGGAAGGAGTGAGCGGGGAGCTGTTTTTT
v_call: TRBV7-3; j_call: TRBJ2-1; d_call: TRBD2; clone_size: once; cdr3_aa: CASSIEAGAYNEQFF; cdr3_nt: TGTGCCAGCAGCATTGAAGCGGGAGCCTACAATGAGCAGTTCTTC
v_call: TRBV6-2/TRBV6-3; j_call: TRBJ1-6; d_call: NA; clone_size: NA; cdr3_aa: CASSYRGQPYNSPLHF; cdr3_nt: TGTGCCAGCAGTTACAGAGGACAGCCGTATAATTCACCCCTCCACTTT
v_call: TRBV7-6; j_call: TRBJ2-1; d_call: TRBD2; clone_size: NA; cdr3_aa: CASSSSVGSGAYNEQFF; cdr3_nt: TGTGCCAGCAGCTCATCAGTAGGTAGCGGGGCGTACAATGAGCAGTTCTTC
v_call: TRBV6-5; j_call: TRBJ2-1; d_call: TRBD1; clone_size: NA; cdr3_aa: CASKLQGANENEQFF; cdr3_nt: TGTGCCAGCAAATTACAGGGGGCGAACGAAAATGAGCAGTTCTTC
v_call: TRBV6-1; j_call: TRBJ1-4; d_call: NA; clone_size: NA; cdr3_aa: CASSEAGTQGALGNEKLFF; cdr3_nt: TGTGCCAGCAGTGAAGCGGGGACTCAAGGGGCCTTGGGTAATGAAAAACTGTTTTTT
v_call: TRBV9; j_call: TRBJ2-1; d_call: TRBD2; clone_size: NA; cdr3_aa: CASSVALAGGRNEQFF; cdr3_nt: TGTGCCAGCAGCGTAGCGCTAGCGGGAGGTAGGAATGAGCAGTTCTTC
v_call: TRBV19; j_call: TRBJ2-2; d_call: TRBD1; clone_size: NA; cdr3_aa: CASSAQSGQTYTGELFF; cdr3_nt: TGTGCCAGTAGTGCCCAATCGGGACAGACATACACCGGGGAGCTGTTTTTT
v_call: TRBV6-2/TRBV6-3; j_call: TRBJ1-2; d_call: NA; clone_size: NA; cdr3_aa: CASSLQGPNYGYTF; cdr3_nt: TGTGCCAGCAGCCTACAGGGACCCAACTATGGCTACACCTTC